This T cell receptor (beta chain) was documented in a study of blood T cell repertoires in COVID-19. Study background: Spain, Italy and the United States supplied samples that represented acute and convalescent COVID-19. T cells, B-cell-depleted T cells, or PBMCs provided the cDNA or gDNA that served as material.

Participants spanned ages about 18 to 90 years and resided in about two dozen US areas. Authors' processing steps: The assay estimated nucleated cells by amplifying reference gene primers. Assay: immunoSEQ multiplex PCR; the TCRdb copy retains only in-frame clones and omits some. The V and J calls and clone size come from that table; D and trimming were worked out from the DNA. Altogether over 350,000 clones are present, around 90% being singletons, with the ten largest covering approximately 2%. The CDR3 is 17 amino acids. The germline V gene encodes CDR1 SNHLY and CDR2 FYNNEI. V was shortened by 1 base and J by 0 bases, with 13 bases between the two germline ends.

Sequenced: PBMCs or T cells enriched from blood (not recorded which). This chain links TRBV2 with TRBJ1-5, with D possibly being TRBD1 (5 bases). The clonotype originates from a woman aged 18-29 years with acute COVID-19. CDR3 DNA: TGTGCCAGCAGTGAAGTTTCGGCAGGGAATAGCAATCAGCCCCAGCATTTT. Translating it yields CASSEVSAGNSNQPQHF.